These 16 T cell receptor beta chains came from one sample sequenced in a study of IL-17A CD8 T cells in psoriatic arthritis synovium. Repertoires were generated with immunoSEQ multiplex PCR, while TCRdb's copy carries only in-frame clones and drops some. This table holds 2,100 or so clones, around 68% found once. The synovial fluid came from psoriatic arthritis joints with active inflammation. Sequencing was done on a sample of memory CD8+ T cells from synovial fluid. The subset was: bulk memory CD8+ T cells (CD45RA-CD27+/- and CD45RA+CD27-). The receptors were gathered from a human donor with psoriatic arthritis.

The CDR3: CASSFTRDWSYEQYF. As DNA, the CDR3 is TGTGCCAGCAGCTTTACGAGGGACTGGTCCTACGAGCAGTACTTC. V is TRBV5-4 and J is TRBJ2-7, with D possibly being TRBD2 (6 bases). The CDR3 sequence is 15 residues long. Trimming shortened V by 2 bases and J by 1 base, and 13 bases separated the two germline ends. From germline, CDR1 is SGHNT and CDR2 YYREEE (reference sequence).

The rearrangement joins TRBV7-9 to TRBJ1-1; TRBD1 aligns across 9 bases. This CDR3 spans 18 amino acids. Per germline, CDR1 SEHNR and CDR2 FQNEAQ (reference sequence). J gave up 3 bases and V 5 bases, and 16 bases lay outside the gene matches. This CDR3 reads CASSQVWDRARGDTEAFF. CDR3 in DNA: TGTGCCAGCAGCCAAGTCTGGGACAGGGCCCGAGGGGACACTGAAGCTTTCTTT.

The chain uses TRBV4-3 and TRBJ2-1; D uncertain. Germline V gene sequence: CDR1 LGHNA, CDR2 YSLEER. V lost 4 bases and J 5 bases, leaving 15 bases between the germline ends. This CDR3 has 15 residues. CDR3 amino acids: CASSPASPKDNEQFF. The CDR3, as DNA: TGCGCCAGCAGCCCCGCATCGCCTAAGGACAATGAGCAGTTCTTC.

V gene TRBV14 combines with J gene TRBJ2-2; D tentatively fits TRBD1 or TRBD2 (5 bases each). There are 18 residues in the CDR3. Trimming took off 4 bases at V and 7 bases at J, with 25 bases between the two ends. Germline loops: CDR1 SGHDN, CDR2 FVKESK. CDR3 amino acids: CASSPRGLEGRWVGELFF. CDR3 in DNA: TGTGCCAGCAGCCCCCGAGGTCTTGAGGGGCGCTGGGTCGGGGAGCTGTTTTTT.

The rearrangement uses TRBV11-2 and TRBJ2-1; a weak D match, TRBD1 (6 bases). V lost 5 bases and J 0 bases, leaving 11 bases between the germline ends. This CDR3 has 15 residues. Germline V gives CDR1 SGHAT, CDR2 FQNNGV. CDR3 DNA: TGTGCCAGCAGCCCTACAGGGAGCTCCTACAATGAGCAGTTCTTC. Encoded protein: CASSPTGSSYNEQFF.

V usage is TRBV6-4 and J usage is TRBJ2-2; TRBD1 matches at 7 bases. This CDR3 has 14 residues. With 3 bases clipped from V and 4 bases from J, the junction kept 2 bases outside the gene matches. Germline V lookup: CDR1 MRHNA, CDR2 SNTAGT. The chain's CDR3 is CASSEGGGTGELFF. DNA of the CDR3: TGTGCCAGCAGTGAAGGGGGCGGCACCGGGGAGCTGTTTTTT.

This chain uses TRBV29-1 with TRBJ2-2; D remains ambiguous. The CDR3 loop spans 11 amino acids. Germline-derived CDR1 and CDR2 are SQVTM and ANQGSEA. V lost 6 bases and J lost 6, with 8 bases in between. The CDR3 DNA is TGCAGCGTCCTGTTCTCCGGGGAGCTGTTTTTT. Translated, it gives CSVLFSGELFF.

This clone was found once. This chain joins TRBV4-3 and TRBJ2-1; no firm D call. The CDR3 sequence is 13 residues long. The V end was cut by 1 base, the J end by 7 bases, with 8 bases between. Germline assignment: CDR1 LGHNA and CDR2 YSLEER. The CDR3 coding sequence is TGCGCCAGCAGCCAAGGGGTGGGGAATGAGCAGTTCTTC. It codes for CASSQGVGNEQFF.

The chain uses TRBV30 and TRBJ1-4, with D maybe TRBD1 (5 bases). The CDR3 runs 16 residues. The V gene lost 0 bases and the J gene lost 4 bases, with 15 bases spanning the gap. Germline V gene data show CDR1 as GTSNPN and CDR2 as SVGIG (reference sequence). CDR3 sequence (DNA): TGTGCCTGGAGTGTAATGAGGACGGACATTAATGAAAAACTGTTTTTT. The encoded protein is CAWSVMRTDINEKLFF.

This clone came up once. The chain combines TRBV5-8 with TRBJ1-1; D remains ambiguous. Germline assignment: CDR1 SGHTS and CDR2 YDEGEE. The CDR3 sequence is 11 residues long. Trimming shortened V by 5 bases and J by 3 bases, and 5 bases separated the two germline ends. Here the CDR3 reads CASSQHTEAFF. As DNA, the CDR3 is TGTGCCAGCAGTCAACACACTGAAGCTTTCTTT.

V gene TRBV5-6 combines with J gene TRBJ2-5; 7 positions agree with TRBD1. Trimming at V came to 0 bases and at J to 1 base, leaving 6 bases not matched to a gene. The CDR3 length is 16 residues. The V gene's germline CDR1 is SGHDT and CDR2 YYEEEE. DNA for the CDR3: TGTGCCAGCAGCTTGGATGGGACAGAGCTCCAAGAGACCCAGTACTTC. It is translated as CASSLDGTELQETQYF. Full variable domain (outside the CDR3, taken from reference TRBV5-6 and TRBJ2-5): DAGVTQSPTHLIKTRGQQVTLRCSPKSGHDTVSWYQQALGQGPQFIFQYYEEEERQRGNFPDRFSGHQFPNYSSELNVNALLLGDSALYLCASSLDGTELQETQYFGPGTRLLVL.

Details on this clone: The same CDR3 arises from other DNA sequences in this sample as well. This chain connects TRBV30 to TRBJ2-2, with a weak D call TRBD1 (6 bases). CDR1 is GTSNPN, CDR2 SVGIG, per germline (reference sequence). V shed 0 bases and J shed 6 bases, with 11 bases lying between them. The CDR3 has 14 amino acids. This CDR3 is CAWSVARGAGELFF. For the CDR3, the DNA is TGTGCCTGGAGTGTTGCCAGGGGAGCCGGGGAGCTGTTTTTT.

By sample share, this clone is large. The CDR3: CASSDWTGQEQYV. The CDR3 nucleotides read TGTGCCAGCAGTGATTGGACAGGCCAGGAGCAGTACGTC. The genes are TRBV6-1 and TRBJ2-7; 7 nucleotides align to TRBD1. The CDR3 spans 13 residues. The junction had 6 bases not matched to a gene; V was cut back by 3 bases and J by 7 bases. Germline V CDR1 and CDR2: MNHNS, SASEGT.

The J gene is TRBJ2-5, the V gene TRBV29-1; 8 positions agree with TRBD1. Germline loops: CDR1 SQVTM, CDR2 ANQGSEA. Germline trimming cut 6 bases from V and 2 bases from J; bases unmatched to any gene: 5. The CDR3 length is 13 residues. CDR3 coding DNA: TGCAGCGTGGACAGGGTCAGGCAAGAGACCCAGTACTTC. Its protein product is CSVDRVRQETQYF.

V and J are TRBV5-4 and TRBJ2-5; a weak D match, TRBD1 (6 bases). V was cut by 0 bases and J by 6 bases, with 12 bases left in between. CDR1 is SGHNT and CDR2 is YYREEE in the germline V gene (reference sequence). The CDR3 extends over 14 amino acids. The CDR3: CASSLALDRQTQYF. The CDR3 DNA follows: TGTGCCAGCAGCTTGGCCCTAGACAGGCAGACCCAGTACTTC.

This clone was counted once. This chain connects TRBV15 to TRBJ2-7; 11 bases agree with TRBD2. Per germline, CDR1 LNHNV and CDR2 YYDKDF (reference sequence). CDR3 length equals 17 residues. The J segment lost 3 bases and the V segment lost 3 bases, leaving 10 bases of the junction unmatched. The CDR3 DNA reads TGTGCCACCAGCAGGGAACTAGCGGGAGTACCATTCTACGAGCAGTACGTC. This translates into CATSRELAGVPFYEQYV.